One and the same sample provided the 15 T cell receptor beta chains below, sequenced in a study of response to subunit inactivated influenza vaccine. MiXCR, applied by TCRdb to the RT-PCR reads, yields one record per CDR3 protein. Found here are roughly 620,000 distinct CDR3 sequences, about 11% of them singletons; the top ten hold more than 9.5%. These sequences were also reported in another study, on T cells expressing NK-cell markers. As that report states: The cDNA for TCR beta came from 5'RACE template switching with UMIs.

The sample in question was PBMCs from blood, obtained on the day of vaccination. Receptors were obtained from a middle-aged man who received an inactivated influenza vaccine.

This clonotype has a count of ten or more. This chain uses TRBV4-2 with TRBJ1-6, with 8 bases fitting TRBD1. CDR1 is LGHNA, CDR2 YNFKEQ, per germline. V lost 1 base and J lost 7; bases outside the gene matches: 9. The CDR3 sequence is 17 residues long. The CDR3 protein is CASSQGSGGQGNSPLHF. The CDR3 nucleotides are TGTGCCAGCAGCCAAGGGTCAGGGGGCCAAGGGAATTCACCCCTCCACTTT.

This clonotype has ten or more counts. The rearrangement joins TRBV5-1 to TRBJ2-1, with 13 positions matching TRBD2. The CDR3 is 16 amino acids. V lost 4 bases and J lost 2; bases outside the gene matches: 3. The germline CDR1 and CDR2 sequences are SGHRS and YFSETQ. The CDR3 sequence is CASSAGLAGTYNEQFF. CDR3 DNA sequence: TGCGCCAGCAGCGCGGGACTAGCGGGGACCTACAATGAGCAGTTCTTC. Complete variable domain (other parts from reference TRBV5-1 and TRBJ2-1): KAGVTQTPRYLIKTRGQQVTLSCSPISGHRSVSWYQQTPGQGLQFLFEYFSETQRNKGNFPGRFSGRQFSNSRSEMNVSTLELGDSALYLCASSAGLAGTYNEQFFGPGTRLTVL.

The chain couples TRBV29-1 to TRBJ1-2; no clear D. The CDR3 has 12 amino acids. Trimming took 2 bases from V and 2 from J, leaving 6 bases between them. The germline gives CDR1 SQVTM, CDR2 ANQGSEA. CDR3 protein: CSVENENYGYTF. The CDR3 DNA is TGCAGCGTTGAAAATGAAAACTATGGCTACACCTTC.

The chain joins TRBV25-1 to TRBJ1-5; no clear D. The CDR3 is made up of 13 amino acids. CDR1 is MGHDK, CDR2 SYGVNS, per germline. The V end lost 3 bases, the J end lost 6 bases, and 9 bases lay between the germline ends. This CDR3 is CASSDPFGQPQHF. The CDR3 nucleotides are TGTGCCAGCAGTGACCCCTTCGGTCAGCCCCAGCATTTT.

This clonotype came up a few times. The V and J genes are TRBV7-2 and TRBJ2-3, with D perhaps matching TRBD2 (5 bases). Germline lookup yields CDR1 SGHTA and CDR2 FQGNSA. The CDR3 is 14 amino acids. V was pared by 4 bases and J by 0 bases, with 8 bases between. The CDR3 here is CASSWTPSTDTQYF. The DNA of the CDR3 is TGTGCCAGCAGCTGGACTCCTAGCACAGATACGCAGTATTTT.

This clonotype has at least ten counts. CDR3 residues: CSALGQGNQPQHF. CDR3 nucleotide sequence: TGCAGTGCCCTGGGACAGGGGAATCAGCCCCAGCATTTT. The J gene is TRBJ1-5, the V gene TRBV20-1, with TRBD1 matching over 10 bases. The J segment lost 4 bases and the V segment lost 6 bases, leaving 3 bases of the junction unmatched. Germline V gene data show CDR1 as DFQATT and CDR2 as SNEGSKA (reference sequence). This CDR3 has 13 amino acids.

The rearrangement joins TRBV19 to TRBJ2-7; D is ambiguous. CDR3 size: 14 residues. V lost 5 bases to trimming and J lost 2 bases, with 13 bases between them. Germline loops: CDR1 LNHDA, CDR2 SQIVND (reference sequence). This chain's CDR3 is CASSPRTAPYEQYF. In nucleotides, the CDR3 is TGTGCCAGTAGTCCCCGAACAGCTCCCTACGAGCAGTACTTC.

CDR3 nucleotide sequence: TGTGCCAGCAGCTTAGCTGATACCGGGGAGCTGTTTTTT. Translating it yields CASSLADTGELFF. V and J are TRBV7-2 and TRBJ2-2, with unresolved D. Germline CDR1 SGHTA, CDR2 FQGNSA. V gave up 0 bases and J gave up 5 bases, with 4 bases separating them. The CDR3 sequence is 13 residues long.

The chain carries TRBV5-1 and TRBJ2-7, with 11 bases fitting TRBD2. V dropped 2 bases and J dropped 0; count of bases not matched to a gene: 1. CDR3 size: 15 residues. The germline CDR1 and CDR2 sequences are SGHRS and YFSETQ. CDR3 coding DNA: TGCGCCAGCAGCTTTAGCGGGGGGGGCTCCTACGAGCAGTACTTC. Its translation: CASSFSGGGSYEQYF.

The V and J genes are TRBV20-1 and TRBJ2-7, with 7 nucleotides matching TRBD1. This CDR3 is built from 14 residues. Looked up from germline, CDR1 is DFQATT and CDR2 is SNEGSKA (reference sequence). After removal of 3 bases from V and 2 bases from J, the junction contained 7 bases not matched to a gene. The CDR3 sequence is CSARRPGTAYEQYF. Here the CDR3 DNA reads TGCAGTGCTAGGAGACCCGGGACAGCCTACGAGCAGTACTTC.

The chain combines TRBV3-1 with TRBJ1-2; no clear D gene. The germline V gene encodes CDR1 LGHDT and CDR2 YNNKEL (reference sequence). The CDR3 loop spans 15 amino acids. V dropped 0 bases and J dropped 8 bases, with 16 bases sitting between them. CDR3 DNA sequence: TGTGCCAGCAGCCAAGATCCACGACTACTGGGGGGCTACACCTTC. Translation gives CASSQDPRLLGGYTF.

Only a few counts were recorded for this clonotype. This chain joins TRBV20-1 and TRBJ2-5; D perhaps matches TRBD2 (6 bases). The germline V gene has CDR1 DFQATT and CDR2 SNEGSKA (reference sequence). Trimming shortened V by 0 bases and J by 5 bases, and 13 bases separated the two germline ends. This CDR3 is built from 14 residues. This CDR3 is CSARDQTRSETQYF. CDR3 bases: TGCAGTGCTAGAGATCAGACTAGAAGTGAGACCCAGTACTTC.

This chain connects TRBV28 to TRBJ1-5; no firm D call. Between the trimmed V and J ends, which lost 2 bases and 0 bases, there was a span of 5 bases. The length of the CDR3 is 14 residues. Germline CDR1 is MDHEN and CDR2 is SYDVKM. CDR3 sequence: CASSLPYSNQPQHF. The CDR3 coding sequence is TGTGCCAGCAGTTTACCTTATAGCAATCAGCCCCAGCATTTT.

CDR3 nucleotide sequence: TGTGCCAGCAGGTCCCTTACAGGGATCAATCCGTTCTTC. It translates to CASRSLTGINPFF. This chain links TRBV28 with TRBJ2-1; TRBD1 might be the D (6 bases). V gave up 6 bases and J gave up 15 bases, with 21 bases separating them. The CDR3 totals 13 residues. The germline V gene has CDR1 MDHEN and CDR2 SYDVKM.

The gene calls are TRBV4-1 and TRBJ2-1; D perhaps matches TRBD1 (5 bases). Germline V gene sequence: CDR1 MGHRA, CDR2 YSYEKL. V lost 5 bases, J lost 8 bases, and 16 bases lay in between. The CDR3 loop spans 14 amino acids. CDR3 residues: CASSAPWGPDEQFF. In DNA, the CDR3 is TGCGCCAGCAGCGCGCCGTGGGGCCCGGATGAGCAGTTCTTC.